This TCR beta chain was found in a study of T cell responses to AZD1222 COVID-19 vaccine. Study-wide findings and caveats: Scientists sampled the repertoires only once the peak T cell response had passed. Clonal diversity was possibly underestimated, and white British individuals and females predominated among donors.

With respect to this clone: Antigen unknown.

This table comes from immunoSEQ multiplex PCR, and its TCRdb copy is limited to in-frame clones, with some not included. The sample lists approximately 120,000 clones, around 85% occurring once. Germline CDR1 and CDR2: GTSNPN and SVGIG (reference sequence). The CDR3 runs 11 residues. Deletions cut 3 bases from V and 7 bases from J, with 6 bases between. The specimen comprised peripheral blood, sampled 28 days after the second AZD1222 dose. The sequence was collected from an adult who received the AZD1222 COVID-19 vaccine. The V call is TRBV30, the J call TRBJ1-4; D is uncertain. In nucleotides, the CDR3 is TGTGCCTGGAGCCCCTTTGAAAAACTGTTTTTT. The encoded protein is CAWSPFEKLFF. Together with reference TRBV30 and TRBJ1-4, the CDR3 gives the full variable domain: SQTIHQWPATLVQPVGSPLSLECTVEGTSNPNLYWYRQAAGRGLQLLFYSVGIGQISSEVPQNLSASRPQDRQFILSSKKLLLSDSGFYLCAWSPFEKLFFGSGTQLSVL.